The clone carrying this T cell receptor beta chain was counted at least ten times. Its antigen is not identified. The CDR3 consists of 14 residues. The germline CDR1 and CDR2 sequences are SQVTM and ANQGSEA. The V end was cut by 1 base, the J end by 4 bases, with 14 bases between. TCRdb called the 5' RACE reads again in MiXCR, with one record for every CDR3 protein. This table holds tens of thousands of distinct CDR3 sequences, around 10% found once. These data originate in a study of CD8 T cells in ankylosing spondylitis. General observations from the study: Made up of eight highly homologous variants, a TCR beta motif appeared characteristic of ankylosing spondylitis blood. The clones that were linked to disease were reported to be significantly enriched in matched synovial fluid samples from ankylosing spondylitis patients.

Sequencing was performed on blood, either unsorted or a sorted T cell fraction (not recorded which). The TCR originated in a male donor with ankylosing spondylitis or in good health (not recorded which). The V call is TRBV29-1, the J call TRBJ2-7, with D perhaps TRBD2 (6 bases). This CDR3 is CSVEGVGGVYEQYF. In DNA form, the CDR3 reads TGCAGCGTTGAAGGGGTCGGGGGTGTATACGAGCAGTACTTC.